These 11 T cell receptor beta chains were all obtained from the same sample, sequenced in a study of blood T cell repertoires in COVID-19. Repertoires were generated with immunoSEQ multiplex PCR, while TCRdb's copy carries only in-frame clones and drops some. This sample has some 200,000 clones; under 85% occur once, and the top ten carry 9.8%. Sequencing input: peripheral blood. These receptors were obtained from a woman aged 80 or older with acute or convalescent COVID-19.

The J gene is TRBJ1-4, the V gene TRBV10-1, with TRBD1 matching over 9 bases. The CDR3 totals 14 residues. From germline, CDR1 is WNHNN and CDR2 SYGVQD (reference sequence). The junction had 4 bases not matched to a gene; V was cut back by 3 bases and J by 8 bases. The CDR3 is CASSDSGQGEKLFF. The CDR3 bases are TGCGCCAGCAGTGATAGCGGACAGGGGGAAAAACTGTTTTTT.

V and J are TRBV25-1 and TRBJ1-1, with D tentatively TRBD1 (5 bases). The CDR3 runs 16 residues. The V end was cut by 7 bases, the J end by 1 base, with 19 bases between. CDR1 is MGHDK and CDR2 is SYGVNS in the germline V gene. The CDR3 coding sequence is TGTGCCAGCACCGCCGCGTGGGGCGCGGCGAACACTGAAGCTTTCTTT. Translated: CASTAAWGAANTEAFF.

The chain is built from TRBV10-3 and TRBJ1-3; D may be TRBD1 (5 bases). This CDR3 region has 15 residues. Trimming cost V 4 bases and J 0 bases, with 10 bases left between them. The germline gives CDR1 ENHRY, CDR2 SYGVKD. In DNA, the CDR3 is TGTGCCATCAGTGGATCAGGGCTCTCTGGAAACACCATATATTTT. Its protein is CAISGSGLSGNTIYF.

The chain is built from TRBV5-1 and TRBJ2-5, with TRBD1 identical over 7 bases. The CDR3 has 15 amino acids. Germline CDR1 SGHRS, CDR2 YFSETQ. The trim removed 4 bases at V and 5 bases at J, leaving 11 bases unmatched. CDR3 sequence: CASSPPQGVAETQYF. The CDR3 DNA follows: TGCGCCAGCAGCCCACCCCAGGGGGTTGCGGAGACCCAGTACTTC. The whole variable domain, filled in from reference TRBV5-1 and TRBJ2-5, reads KAGVTQTPRYLIKTRGQQVTLSCSPISGHRSVSWYQQTPGQGLQFLFEYFSETQRNKGNFPGRFSGRQFSNSRSEMNVSTLELGDSALYLCASSPPQGVAETQYFGPGTRLLVL.

This rearrangement joins TRBV6-5 to TRBJ1-1; D not certain. The CDR3 loop spans 15 amino acids. Germline lookup yields CDR1 MNHEY and CDR2 SVGAGI. Trimming took off 5 bases at V and 6 bases at J, with 19 bases between the two ends. CDR3 protein: CASSNARSVSSEAFF. The DNA for the CDR3 is TGTGCCAGCAGTAATGCCCGGTCGGTTTCCTCTGAAGCTTTCTTT.

V usage is TRBV19 and J usage is TRBJ1-6; D not resolved. The CDR3 contains 13 residues. V lost 3 bases to trimming and J lost 9 bases, with 9 bases between them. The germline CDR1 and CDR2 sequences are LNHDA and SQIVND (reference sequence). DNA of the CDR3: TGTGCCAGTAGTATTAGAGGCGGTTCACCCCTCCACTTT. Encoded protein: CASSIRGGSPLHF.

Note on this clone: Additional DNA sequences in this sample encode the identical CDR3. The chain recombines TRBV7-9 with TRBJ1-3; D perhaps matches TRBD1 (6 bases). Germline lookup yields CDR1 SEHNR and CDR2 FQNEAQ (reference sequence). The germline V and J ends were trimmed by 3 bases and 0 bases, with 9 bases remaining between them. The CDR3 spans 15 residues. CDR3 sequence (DNA): TGTGCCAGCAGCTTCGGACAGACCTCTGGAAACACCATATATTTT. Its translation: CASSFGQTSGNTIYF.

The chain joins TRBV11-3 to TRBJ2-5; 7 nucleotides match TRBD1. V shed 5 bases and J 1 base; nucleotides not matched to a gene: 4. This CDR3 has 14 residues. Per germline, CDR1 SGHNT and CDR2 YENEEA. The CDR3 loop is CASSKRQGQETQYF. As DNA, the CDR3 is TGTGCCAGCAGCAAAAGACAGGGCCAAGAGACCCAGTACTTC.

The CDR3 nucleotides read TGTGCCAGCAGTTTAGCGGGGACGAGGTACTACGGTGAGCAGTTCTTC. Protein sequence: CASSLAGTRYYGEQFF. The V call is TRBV25-1, the J call TRBJ2-1; 8 bases align to TRBD2. Germline-derived CDR1 and CDR2 are MGHDK and SYGVNS. Trimming at V came to 5 bases and at J to 9 bases, leaving 15 bases not matched to a gene. This CDR3 region has 16 residues. The full variable domain, completed using reference TRBV25-1 and TRBJ2-1, is EADIYQTPRYLVIGTGKKITLECSQTMGHDKMYWYQQDPGMELHLIHYSYGVNSTEKGDLSSESTVSRIRTEHFPLTLESARPSHTSQYLCASSLAGTRYYGEQFFGPGTRLTVL.

The genes are TRBV19 and TRBJ2-7; 7 positions match TRBD1. Germline V gene lookup returns CDR1 LNHDA and CDR2 SQIVND (reference sequence). The trim removed 2 bases at V and 5 bases at J, leaving 9 bases unmatched. CDR3 length: 15 residues. The CDR3 reads CASSISRQGNDEQYF. Written as DNA, the CDR3 is TGTGCCAGTAGTATATCCCGACAGGGAAATGACGAGCAGTACTTC.

V gene TRBV3-1 (or the pseudogene TRBV3-2) combines with J gene TRBJ2-1, with 12 nucleotides matching TRBD2. Germline loops: CDR1 LGHDT, CDR2 YNNKEL (reference sequence). The CDR3 has 15 residues. V shed 4 bases, J shed 4 bases, and the junction held 2 bases outside the gene matches. The DNA for the CDR3 is TGTGCCAGCAGCCTGGGGACTAGCGGGTACAATGAGCAGTTCTTC. It yields the protein CASSLGTSGYNEQFF.